This T cell receptor beta chain came from a study of early T cells in non-severe SARS-CoV-2 infection. Study in general: Chains from this unsorted whole-blood bulk RNA could not be paired.

Study-wide findings and caveats: Matches to VDJdb favored anti-spike CD8 responses and missed private and CD4 specificities.

On this clonotype: Antigen unknown. Germline and junction disagree at one end, which may indicate a read error.

CDR3 length equals 13 residues. Per germline, CDR1 DFQATT and CDR2 SNEGSKA (reference sequence). As part of library construction, unique molecular identifiers were attached to individual cDNA molecules. TCRdb processed the 5' RACE reads anew with MiXCR; each CDR3 protein has one entry. Here the sample spans around 76,000 distinct CDR3 sequences, 10% to 15% being singletons. The clonotype comes from an adult who was a healthcare worker with PCR-confirmed SARS-CoV-2 infection or an uninfected control (not recorded which). The chain joins TRBV20-1 to TRBJ2-6, with TRBD1 as a possible D gene (5 bases). The sequenced sample consisted of whole blood. CDR3 loop: CSAGNAGASVLTF. In nucleotides, the CDR3 is TGCAGTGCTGGAAATGCTGGGGCCAGCGTCCTGACTTTC.